This T cell receptor (beta chain) was recovered during a study of breast tumors, draining lymph nodes, adjacent tissues. This CDR3 has 11 residues. In germline, CDR1 is SQVTM, CDR2 ANQGSEA. Trimming took 5 bases from V and 4 from J, leaving 9 bases between them. MiXCR, run by TCRdb on the multiplex PCR reads, gives a single entry per CDR3 protein. The sample includes approximately 9,100 distinct CDR3 sequences, under 55% of them seen just once. The J gene is TRBJ2-7, the V gene TRBV29-1; D perhaps matches TRBD1 (5 bases). This TCR came from a female donor with breast cancer. Some clones in this sample may be carry-over from other donors' samples. Sequencing was carried out using tumor-adjacent breast tissue. This chain's CDR3 is CSVLRDYEQYF. DNA of the CDR3: TGCAGCGTTCTCAGGGATTACGAGCAGTACTTC.